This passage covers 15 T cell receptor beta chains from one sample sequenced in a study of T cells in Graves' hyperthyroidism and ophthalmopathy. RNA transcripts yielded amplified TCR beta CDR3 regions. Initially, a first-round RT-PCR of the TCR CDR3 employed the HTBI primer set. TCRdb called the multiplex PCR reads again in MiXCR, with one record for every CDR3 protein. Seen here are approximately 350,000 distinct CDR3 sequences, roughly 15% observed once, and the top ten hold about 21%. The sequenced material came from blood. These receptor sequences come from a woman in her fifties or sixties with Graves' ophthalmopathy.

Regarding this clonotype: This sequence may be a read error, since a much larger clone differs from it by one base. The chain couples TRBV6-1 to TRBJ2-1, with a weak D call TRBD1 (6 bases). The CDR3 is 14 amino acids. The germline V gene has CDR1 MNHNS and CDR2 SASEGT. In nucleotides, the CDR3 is TGTGCCAGCCATCTAACAGGGCCCTACAGTGAGCAGTTCTTC. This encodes CASHLTGPYSEQFF.

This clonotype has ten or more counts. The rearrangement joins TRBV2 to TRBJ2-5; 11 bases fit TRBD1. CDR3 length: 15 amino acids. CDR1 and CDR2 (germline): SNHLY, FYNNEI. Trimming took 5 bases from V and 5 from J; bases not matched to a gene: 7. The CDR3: CASSSLGTGGETQYF. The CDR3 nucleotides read TGTGCCAGCAGTTCCTTGGGGACAGGGGGGGAGACCCAGTACTTC.

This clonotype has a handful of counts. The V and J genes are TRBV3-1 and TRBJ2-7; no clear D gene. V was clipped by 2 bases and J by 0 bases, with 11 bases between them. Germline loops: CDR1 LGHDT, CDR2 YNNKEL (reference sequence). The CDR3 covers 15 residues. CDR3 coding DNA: TGTGCCAGCAGCCAATCCGGCAGTAGCTCCTACGAGCAGTACTTC. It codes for CASSQSGSSSYEQYF.

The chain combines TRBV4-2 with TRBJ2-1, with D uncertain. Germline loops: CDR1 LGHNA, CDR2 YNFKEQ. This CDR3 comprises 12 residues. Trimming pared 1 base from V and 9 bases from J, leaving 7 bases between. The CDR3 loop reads CASSQGQVEQFF. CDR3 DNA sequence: TGTGCCAGCAGCCAAGGTCAAGTTGAGCAGTTCTTC.

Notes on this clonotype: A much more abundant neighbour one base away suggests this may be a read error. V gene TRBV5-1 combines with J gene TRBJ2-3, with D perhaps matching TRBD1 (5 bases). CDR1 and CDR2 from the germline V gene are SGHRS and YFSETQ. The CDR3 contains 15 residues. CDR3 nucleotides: TGCACCAGCAGCTTGCAGGGCCTATTTACAGATACGCAGTATTTT. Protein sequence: CTSSLQGLFTDTQYF. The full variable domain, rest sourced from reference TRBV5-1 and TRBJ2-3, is KAGVTQTPRYLIKTRGQQVTLSCSPISGHRSVSWYQQTPGQGLQFLFEYFSETQRNKGNFPGRFSGRQFSNSRSEMNVSTLELGDSALYLCTSSLQGLFTDTQYFGPGTRLTVL.

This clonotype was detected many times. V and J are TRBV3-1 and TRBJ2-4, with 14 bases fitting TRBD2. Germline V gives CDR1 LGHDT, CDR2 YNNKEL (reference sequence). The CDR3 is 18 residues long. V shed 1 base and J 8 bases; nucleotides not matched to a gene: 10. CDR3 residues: CASSQAGPGTSGSYIQYF. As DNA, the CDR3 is TGTGCCAGCAGCCAAGCGGGCCCCGGGACTAGCGGGAGTTACATTCAGTACTTC. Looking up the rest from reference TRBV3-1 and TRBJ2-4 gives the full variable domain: DTAVSQTPKYLVTQMGNDKSIKCEQNLGHDTMYWYKQDSKKFLKIMFSYNNKELIINETVPNRFSPKSPDKAHLNLHINSLELGDSAVYFCASSQAGPGTSGSYIQYFGAGTRLSVL.

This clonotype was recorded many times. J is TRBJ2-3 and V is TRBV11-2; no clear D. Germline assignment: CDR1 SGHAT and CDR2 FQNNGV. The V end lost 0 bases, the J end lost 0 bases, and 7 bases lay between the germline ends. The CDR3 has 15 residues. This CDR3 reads CASSLDGSSTDTQYF. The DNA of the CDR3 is TGTGCCAGCAGCTTAGACGGGTCTAGCACAGATACGCAGTATTTT.

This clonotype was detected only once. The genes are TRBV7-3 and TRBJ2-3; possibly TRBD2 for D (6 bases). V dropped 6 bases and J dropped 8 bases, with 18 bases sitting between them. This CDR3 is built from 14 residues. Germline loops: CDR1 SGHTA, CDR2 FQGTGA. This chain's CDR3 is CASRQGLVGGTQYF. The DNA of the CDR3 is TGTGCCAGCAGACAAGGATTAGTCGGGGGTACGCAGTATTTT.

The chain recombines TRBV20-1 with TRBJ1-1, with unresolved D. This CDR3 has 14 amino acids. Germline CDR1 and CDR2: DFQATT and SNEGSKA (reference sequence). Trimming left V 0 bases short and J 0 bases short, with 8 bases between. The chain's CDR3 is CSARDGEMNTEAFF. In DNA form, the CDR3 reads TGCAGTGCTAGAGACGGGGAGATGAACACTGAAGCTTTCTTT.

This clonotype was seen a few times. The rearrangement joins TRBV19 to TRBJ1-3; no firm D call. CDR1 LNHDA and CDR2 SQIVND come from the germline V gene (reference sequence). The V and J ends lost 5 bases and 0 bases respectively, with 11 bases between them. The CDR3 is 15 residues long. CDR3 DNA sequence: TGTGCCAGTAGTCAACCGGAAAACTCTGGAAACACCATATATTTT. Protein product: CASSQPENSGNTIYF. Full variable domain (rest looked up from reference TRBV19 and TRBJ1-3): DGGITQSPKYLFRKEGQNVTLSCEQNLNHDAMYWYRQDPGQGLRLIYYSQIVNDFQKGDIAEGYSVSREKKESFPLTVTSAQKNPTAFYLCASSQPENSGNTIYFGEGSWLTVV.

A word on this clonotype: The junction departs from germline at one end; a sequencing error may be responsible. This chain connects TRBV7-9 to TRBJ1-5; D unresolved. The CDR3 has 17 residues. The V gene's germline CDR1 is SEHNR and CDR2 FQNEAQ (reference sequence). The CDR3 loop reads CACSEGAGLVGNQPQHF. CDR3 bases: TGTGCCTGCAGCGAGGGCGCCGGTTTGGTCGGCAATCAGCCCCAGCATTTT.

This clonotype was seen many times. In nucleotides, the CDR3 is TGTGCCAGCAGCCAAGACCAGGATCGACCCTACAATGAGCAGTTCTTC. Translation: CASSQDQDRPYNEQFF. The rearrangement uses TRBV3-1 and TRBJ2-1; no reliable D call. The CDR3 runs 16 residues. Trimming cost V 0 bases and J 2 bases, with 11 bases left between them. Germline CDR1 LGHDT, CDR2 YNNKEL (reference sequence).

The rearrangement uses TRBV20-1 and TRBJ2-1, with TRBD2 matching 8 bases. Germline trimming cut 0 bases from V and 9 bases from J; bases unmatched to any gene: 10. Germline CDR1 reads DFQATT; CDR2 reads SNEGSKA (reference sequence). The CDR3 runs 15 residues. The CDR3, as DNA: TGCAGTGCTAGAGATCGACTAGCGAAGGTCGGTGAGCAGTTCTTC. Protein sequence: CSARDRLAKVGEQFF.

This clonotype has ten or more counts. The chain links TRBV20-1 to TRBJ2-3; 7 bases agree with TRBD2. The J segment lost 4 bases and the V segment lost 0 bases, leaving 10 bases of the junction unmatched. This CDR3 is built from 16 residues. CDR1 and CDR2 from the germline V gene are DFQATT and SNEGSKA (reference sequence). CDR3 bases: TGCAGTGCTAGAGATAGGGCTGGCGGGAGTGCAGATACGCAGTATTTT. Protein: CSARDRAGGSADTQYF.

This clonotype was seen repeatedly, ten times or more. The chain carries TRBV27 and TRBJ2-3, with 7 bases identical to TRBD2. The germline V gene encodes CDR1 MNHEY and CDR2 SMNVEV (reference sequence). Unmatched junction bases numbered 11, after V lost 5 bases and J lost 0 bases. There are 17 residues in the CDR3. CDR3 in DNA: TGTGCCAGCAGTGCCAAACTAGCGACAACTAGCACAGATACGCAGTATTTT. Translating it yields CASSAKLATTSTDTQYF.